This T cell receptor beta chain was obtained from a study of blood T cell repertoires in COVID-19. Study context: Whether acute or convalescent, the COVID-19 samples came from the United States, Italy and Spain.

The table came from immunoSEQ multiplex PCR; TCRdb's copy has only in-frame clones and leaves some out. The sample lists 150,000 to 200,000 clones, 80% to 90% occurring once. V was shortened by 3 bases and J by 4 bases, with 9 bases between the two germline ends. Germline-derived CDR1 and CDR2 are SNHLY and FYNNEI. The CDR3 is 13 residues long. This TCR was recovered from a man between 70 and 80 years old with active or convalescent COVID-19. The chain employs TRBV2 and TRBJ1-1; possible D gene TRBD1, 6 bases. Sequencing was carried out using peripheral blood. In DNA, the CDR3 is TGTGCCAGCAGTGACGAGACAGGCACTGAAGCTTTCTTT. Protein product: CASSDETGTEAFF.